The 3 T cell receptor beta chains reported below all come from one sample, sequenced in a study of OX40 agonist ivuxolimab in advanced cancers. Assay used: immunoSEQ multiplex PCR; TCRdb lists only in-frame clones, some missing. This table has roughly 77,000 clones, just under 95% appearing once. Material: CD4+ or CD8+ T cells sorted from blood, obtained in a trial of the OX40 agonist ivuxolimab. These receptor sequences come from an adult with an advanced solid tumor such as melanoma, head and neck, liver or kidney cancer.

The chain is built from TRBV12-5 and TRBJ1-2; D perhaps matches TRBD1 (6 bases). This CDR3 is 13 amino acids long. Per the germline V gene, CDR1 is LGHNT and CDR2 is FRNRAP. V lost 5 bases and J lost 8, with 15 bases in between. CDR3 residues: CASGPTFRGGYTF. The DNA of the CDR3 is TGTGCTAGTGGTCCTACTTTTAGGGGGGGCTACACCTTC.

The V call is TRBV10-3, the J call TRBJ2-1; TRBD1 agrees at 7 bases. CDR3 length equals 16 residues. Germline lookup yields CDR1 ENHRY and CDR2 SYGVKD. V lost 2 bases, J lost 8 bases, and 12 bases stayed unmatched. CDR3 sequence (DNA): TGTGCCATCAGTGAGACTCACAGGGTACAGGGGTATGAGCAGTTCTTC. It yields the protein CAISETHRVQGYEQFF.

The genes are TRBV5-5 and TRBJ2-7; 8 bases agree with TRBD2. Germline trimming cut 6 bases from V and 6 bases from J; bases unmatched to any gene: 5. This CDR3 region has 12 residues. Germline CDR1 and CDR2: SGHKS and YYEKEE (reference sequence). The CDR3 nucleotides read TGTGCCAGCACCTCGGGAGGGAGCGAGCAGTACTTC. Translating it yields CASTSGGSEQYF.